These T cell receptor beta chains were read from a single sample in a study of OX40 agonist ivuxolimab in advanced cancers. Some clones are missing from TCRdb's copy, which holds only in-frame ones; the method was immunoSEQ multiplex PCR. The sample includes 45,000 to 55,000 clones, roughly 84% of them seen just once. The specimen was CD4+ or CD8+ T cells sorted from blood, collected in a trial of the OX40 agonist ivuxolimab. The origin of the receptors is an adult with an advanced solid tumor such as melanoma, head and neck, liver or kidney cancer. The CDR3 runs from the conserved cysteine through the conserved F or W. Fields, in order: J gene, CDR3 length, clone size, V gene, D gene, CDR3 protein, CDR3 DNA. D genes are given only for firm matches. Size is omitted from some rows. Given values are once, few, many or a class for expanded clones.

j_call: TRBJ1-6
cdr3_length: 13
clone_size: .
v_call: TRBV15
d_call: .
cdr3_aa: CATSRVRISPLHF
cdr3_nt: TGTGCCACCAGCAGGGTTCGGATCTCACCCCTCCACTTT

j_call: TRBJ1-4
cdr3_length: 14
clone_size: once
v_call: TRBV19
d_call: TRBD1
cdr3_aa: CASSPQGASEKLFF
cdr3_nt: TGTGCCAGTAGTCCACAGGGGGCGAGTGAAAAACTGTTTTTT

j_call: TRBJ2-7
cdr3_length: 12
clone_size: .
v_call: TRBV29-1
d_call: .
cdr3_aa: CSVEVGRGEQYF
cdr3_nt: TGCAGCGTTGAGGTGGGACGGGGCGAGCAGTACTTC

j_call: TRBJ2-3
cdr3_length: 16
clone_size: once
v_call: TRBV7-2
d_call: TRBD2
cdr3_aa: CASSLVSSGRTDTQYF
cdr3_nt: TGTGCCAGCAGCTTAGTGTCTAGCGGGCGCACAGATACGCAGTATTTT

j_call: TRBJ2-3
cdr3_length: 14
clone_size: .
v_call: TRBV9
d_call: TRBD2
cdr3_aa: CASSVQAGADTQYF
cdr3_nt: TGTGCCAGCAGCGTTCAAGCGGGAGCAGATACGCAGTATTTT

j_call: TRBJ2-7
cdr3_length: 15
clone_size: .
v_call: TRBV27
d_call: TRBD1
cdr3_aa: CASISRDRGFYEQYF
cdr3_nt: TGTGCCAGCATATCGCGGGACAGGGGGTTCTACGAGCAGTACTTC

j_call: TRBJ1-2
cdr3_length: 14
clone_size: .
v_call: TRBV10-3
d_call: .
cdr3_aa: CAIREGVVNYGYTF
cdr3_nt: TGTGCCATCAGGGAGGGAGTAGTTAACTATGGCTACACCTTC

j_call: TRBJ2-7
cdr3_length: 14
clone_size: .
v_call: TRBV27
d_call: TRBD2
cdr3_aa: CASMEGLAASEQYF
cdr3_nt: TGTGCCAGCATGGAGGGACTAGCGGCCTCGGAGCAGTACTTC

j_call: TRBJ1-3
cdr3_length: 15
clone_size: .
v_call: TRBV9
d_call: .
cdr3_aa: CASSTQRTSGNTIYF
cdr3_nt: TGTGCCAGCAGCACTCAACGAACCTCTGGAAACACCATATATTTT

j_call: TRBJ2-2
cdr3_length: 15
clone_size: .
v_call: TRBV5-4
d_call: TRBD2
cdr3_aa: CASSKRLADTGELFF
cdr3_nt: TGTGCCAGCAGCAAACGACTAGCTGACACCGGGGAGCTGTTTTTT

j_call: TRBJ2-2
cdr3_length: 18
clone_size: .
v_call: TRBV5-4
d_call: .
cdr3_aa: CASSLGRTTQRGDGELFF
cdr3_nt: TGTGCCAGCAGCTTGGGTCGGACTACCCAGAGAGGGGACGGGGAGCTGTTTTTT

j_call: TRBJ1-1
cdr3_length: 13
clone_size: .
v_call: TRBV5-4
d_call: .
cdr3_aa: CALTNTVNTEAFF
cdr3_nt: TGTGCCCTAACCAATACAGTAAACACTGAAGCTTTCTTT

j_call: TRBJ2-2
cdr3_length: 16
clone_size: .
v_call: TRBV7-3
d_call: .
cdr3_aa: CASSLTFSSNTGELFF
cdr3_nt: TGTGCCAGCAGCTTAACCTTCAGTTCTAACACCGGGGAGCTGTTTTTT

j_call: TRBJ2-2
cdr3_length: 14
clone_size: .
v_call: TRBV5-8
d_call: .
cdr3_aa: CARDAGTGTGELFF
cdr3_nt: TGTGCCAGAGACGCCGGGACGGGGACCGGGGAGCTGTTTTTT

j_call: TRBJ2-7
cdr3_length: 16
clone_size: once
v_call: TRBV21-1
d_call: .
cdr3_aa: CASSSSSPGDSYEQYF
cdr3_nt: TGTGCCAGCAGCTCCTCGAGCCCAGGGGACTCCTACGAGCAGTACTTC

j_call: TRBJ1-6
cdr3_length: 15
clone_size: .
v_call: TRBV5-4
d_call: .
cdr3_aa: CASSLEGSYNSPLHF
cdr3_nt: TGTGCCAGCAGCTTGGAGGGTTCCTATAATTCACCCCTCCACTTT

j_call: TRBJ1-3
cdr3_length: 14
clone_size: .
v_call: TRBV7-8
d_call: .
cdr3_aa: CASSERRSGNTIYF
cdr3_nt: TGTGCCAGCAGTGAGCGACGCTCTGGAAACACCATATATTTT

j_call: TRBJ2-5
cdr3_length: 14
clone_size: .
v_call: TRBV7-2
d_call: .
cdr3_aa: CASSFQGGGETQYF
cdr3_nt: TGTGCCAGCAGCTTTCAGGGAGGAGGGGAGACCCAGTACTTC

j_call: TRBJ1-3
cdr3_length: 15
clone_size: few
v_call: TRBV5-1
d_call: .
cdr3_aa: CASSLVTGSGNTIYF
cdr3_nt: TGCGCCAGCAGCTTGGTCACGGGGTCTGGAAACACCATATATTTT

j_call: TRBJ1-2
cdr3_length: 14
clone_size: once
v_call: TRBV5-4
d_call: TRBD1
cdr3_aa: CASSLTGQNYGYTF
cdr3_nt: TGTGCCAGCAGCTTGACGGGACAGAACTATGGCTACACCTTC

j_call: TRBJ2-7
cdr3_length: 14
clone_size: .
v_call: TRBV27
d_call: TRBD2
cdr3_aa: CASQSGGNFDEQYF
cdr3_nt: TGTGCCAGCCAAAGCGGGGGGAATTTTGACGAGCAGTACTTC

j_call: TRBJ1-2
cdr3_length: 14
clone_size: .
v_call: TRBV19
d_call: TRBD1
cdr3_aa: CASSINRGRPGYTF
cdr3_nt: TGTGCCAGTAGTATCAACAGGGGGCGGCCTGGCTACACCTTC

j_call: TRBJ2-1
cdr3_length: 18
clone_size: .
v_call: TRBV12-5
d_call: TRBD2
cdr3_aa: CASGLEITSGRTYNEQFF
cdr3_nt: TGTGCTAGTGGTTTGGAAATCACTAGCGGGAGGACATACAATGAGCAGTTCTTC

j_call: TRBJ1-4
cdr3_length: 10
clone_size: .
v_call: TRBV30
d_call: .
cdr3_aa: CACVNEKLFF
cdr3_nt: TGTGCCTGTGTTAATGAAAAACTGTTTTTT

j_call: TRBJ2-7
cdr3_length: 13
clone_size: .
v_call: TRBV5-1
d_call: .
cdr3_aa: CASSLVISYEQYF
cdr3_nt: TGCGCCAGCAGCTTGGTTATCTCCTACGAGCAGTACTTC

j_call: TRBJ2-4
cdr3_length: 15
clone_size: .
v_call: TRBV19
d_call: .
cdr3_aa: CASNGQGGTKNIQYF
cdr3_nt: TGTGCCAGTAACGGACAGGGAGGGACCAAAAACATTCAGTACTTC